This passage covers 22 T cell receptor beta chains from one sample sequenced in a study of blood T cell repertoires in COVID-19. Libraries were prepared by immunoSEQ multiplex PCR; TCRdb keeps only in-frame clonotypes and omits some of them. The sample has tens of thousands of clones; about 83% are singletons. Source material: peripheral blood. Source of these receptors: a woman aged 80 or older with active or convalescent COVID-19.

This clone was seen a few times. This chain uses TRBV2 with TRBJ1-6; the match to TRBD1 covers 9 bases. Germline assignment: CDR1 SNHLY and CDR2 FYNNEI. V trimming: 9 bases; J trimming: 7 bases; junction bases outside the gene matches: 4. The CDR3 sequence is 13 residues long. The CDR3 loop reads CASRDRANSPLHF. As DNA, the CDR3 is TGTGCCAGTCGGGACAGGGCAAATTCACCCCTCCACTTT.

V usage is TRBV30 and J usage is TRBJ1-2; 8 bases fit TRBD1. The CDR3 extends over 16 amino acids. Germline V CDR1 and CDR2: GTSNPN, SVGIG (reference sequence). V lost 2 bases, J lost 8 bases, and 16 bases stayed unmatched. CDR3 bases: TGTGCCTGGAGTATATCTATTTCCGGGACAGGACGCGGCTACACCTTC. Translation: CAWSISISGTGRGYTF. The variable domain in full, completed from reference TRBV30 and TRBJ1-2, reads SQTIHQWPATLVQPVGSPLSLECTVEGTSNPNLYWYRQAAGRGLQLLFYSVGIGQISSEVPQNLSASRPQDRQFILSSKKLLLSDSGFYLCAWSISISGTGRGYTFGSGTRLTVV.

V gene TRBV29-1 combines with J gene TRBJ2-1; tentatively, D is TRBD2 (6 bases). This CDR3 has 15 residues. Trimming pared 4 bases from V and 5 bases from J, leaving 18 bases between. CDR1 and CDR2 from the germline V gene are SQVTM and ANQGSEA. CDR3 sequence reads: CSVGPRSGANNEQFF. The CDR3 DNA sequence: TGCAGCGTTGGCCCCAGGTCGGGAGCGAACAATGAGCAGTTCTTC.

The J gene is TRBJ2-3, the V gene TRBV5-5; TRBD1 agrees at 10 bases. The junction had 10 bases not matched to a gene; V was cut back by 4 bases and J by 2 bases. The CDR3 is made up of 17 amino acids. Per germline, CDR1 SGHKS and CDR2 YYEKEE (reference sequence). The CDR3 loop reads CASSGQGEGRLTDTQYF. CDR3 bases: TGTGCCAGCAGCGGACAGGGGGAAGGCAGACTCACAGATACGCAGTATTTT.

The CDR3 region is CATSDFAGTEAFF. DNA for the CDR3: TGTGCCACCAGTGATTTCGCGGGGACTGAAGCTTTCTTT. This chain uses TRBV24-1 with TRBJ1-1; no reliable D call. The CDR3 is 13 residues long. Trimming removed 1 base at V and 5 bases at J, with 7 bases between. Germline V gives CDR1 KGHDR, CDR2 SFDVKD.

V gene TRBV7-9 combines with J gene TRBJ1-6; D is perhaps TRBD1 (5 bases). V lost 3 bases, J lost 9 bases, and 15 bases lay in between. Germline-derived CDR1 and CDR2 are SEHNR and FQNEAQ (reference sequence). This CDR3 region has 15 residues. The CDR3 bases are TGTGCCAGCAGCTTCCTCTCGCAGGGTGCTTCACCCCTCCACTTT. Encoded protein: CASSFLSQGASPLHF.

This rearrangement joins TRBV23-1 to TRBJ1-6; 9 nucleotides align to TRBD1. TRBV23-1 is assigned to the ORF class and has an uncertain function. The V and J ends lost 1 base and 10 bases, in that order; junction bases with no gene match: 14. The CDR3 length is 18 residues. Here the CDR3 reads CASSQYVNRGPTRSPLHF. CDR3 in DNA: TGCGCCAGCAGTCAATACGTCAACAGGGGGCCGACGAGATCACCCCTCCACTTT.

This sequence joins TRBV28 and TRBJ1-5; TRBD1 matches 8 bases. J was trimmed by 3 bases and V by 6 bases; bases with no gene match: 7. The CDR3 is 15 residues long. Per germline, CDR1 MDHEN and CDR2 SYDVKM. This chain's CDR3 is CASRPQGAYNQPQHF. CDR3 sequence (DNA): TGTGCCAGCAGACCCCAGGGGGCGTACAATCAGCCCCAGCATTTT.

V and J are TRBV6-6 and TRBJ2-1; 9 bases map to TRBD2. Germline CDR1 and CDR2: MNHNY and SVGAGI (reference sequence). Germline trimming cut 5 bases from V and 3 bases from J; bases unmatched to any gene: 11. The CDR3 loop spans 17 amino acids. CDR3: CASSREGGTSRYNEQFF. For the CDR3, the DNA is TGTGCCAGCAGTCGGGAAGGGGGGACTAGCCGCTACAATGAGCAGTTCTTC.

The CDR3 is CAWRQLAVGGEQFF. Here the CDR3 DNA reads TGTGCCTGGAGACAATTAGCGGTCGGGGGTGAGCAGTTCTTC. This chain links TRBV30 with TRBJ2-1; a weak D match, TRBD2 (6 bases). V dropped 3 bases and J dropped 9 bases, with 18 bases sitting between them. The CDR3 consists of 14 residues. Germline V gene sequence: CDR1 GTSNPN, CDR2 SVGIG (reference sequence).

V is TRBV19 and J is TRBJ1-1; TRBD1 might be the D (5 bases). The CDR3 is 14 amino acids. V was shortened by 4 bases and J by 4 bases, with 13 bases between the two germline ends. Germline V gene lookup returns CDR1 LNHDA and CDR2 SQIVND (reference sequence). The CDR3 protein is CASSSRSGSTEAFF. CDR3 nucleotides: TGTGCCAGTAGTAGTCGGTCAGGGTCCACTGAAGCTTTCTTT.

The rearrangement uses TRBV6-6 and TRBJ2-1; 7 nucleotides line up with TRBD2. Germline lookup yields CDR1 MNHNY and CDR2 SVGAGI (reference sequence). This CDR3 has 17 amino acids. The junction had 12 bases not matched to a gene; V was cut back by 5 bases and J by 2 bases. Written as DNA, the CDR3 is TGTGCCAGCAGTCCCCGGGGGGAGGGAAGCACCTACAATGAGCAGTTCTTC. Translation gives CASSPRGEGSTYNEQFF.

The CDR3 loop is CASSLSSTAAGGQQETQYF. The DNA for the CDR3 is TGCGCCAGCAGCTTGTCATCCACGGCGGCGGGGGGCCAACAAGAGACCCAGTACTTC. The chain joins TRBV5-1 to TRBJ2-5; TRBD2 aligns across 8 bases. Germline lookup yields CDR1 SGHRS and CDR2 YFSETQ. V lost 1 base to trimming and J lost 2 bases; unmatched junction nucleotides: 16. The CDR3 spans 19 residues.

The chain joins TRBV5-1 to TRBJ1-6, with 9 positions matching TRBD1. The CDR3 has 15 residues. CDR1 and CDR2 from the germline V gene are SGHRS and YFSETQ. The V gene end was trimmed by 3 bases and the J gene end by 7 bases; junction bases not matched to a gene: 5. CDR3 coding DNA: TGCGCCAGCAGCTGGGGACAGGGAGAAAATTCACCCCTCCACTTT. It is translated as CASSWGQGENSPLHF.

The rearrangement uses TRBV7-9 and TRBJ1-1, with 11 bases matching TRBD1. V gave up 1 base and J gave up 8 bases; unmatched junction bases: 3. CDR3 length: 14 amino acids. Germline V gene sequence: CDR1 SEHNR, CDR2 FQNEAQ (reference sequence). The CDR3 bases are TGTGCCAGCAGCTTAGGGGGACAGGGGGAAGAAGCTTTCTTT. It is translated as CASSLGGQGEEAFF.

The rearrangement uses TRBV11-2 and TRBJ1-4; 8 bases align to TRBD1. The CDR3 runs 15 residues. V lost 8 bases to trimming and J lost 6 bases; unmatched junction nucleotides: 11. Germline CDR1 and CDR2: SGHAT and FQNNGV. CDR3 residues: CASGLRAGGDEKLFF. CDR3 nucleotide sequence: TGTGCCAGCGGTCTTAGGGCAGGGGGCGATGAAAAACTGTTTTTT. Combining the CDR3 with reference TRBV11-2 and TRBJ1-4 gives the whole variable domain EAGVAQSPRYKIIEKRQSVAFWCNPISGHATLYWYQQILGQGPKLLIQFQNNGVVDDSQLPKDRFSAERLKGVDSTLKIQPAKLEDSAVYLCASGLRAGGDEKLFFGSGTQLSVL.

The chain employs TRBV7-2 and TRBJ1-6; 7 bases fit TRBD1. The CDR3 has 15 amino acids. Germline V CDR1 and CDR2: SGHTA, FQGNSA. The V and J ends lost 4 bases and 10 bases, in that order; junction bases with no gene match: 10. Here the CDR3 DNA reads TGTGCCAGCAGCTCTACAGGGGATGTAGTATCACCCCTCCACTTT. Amino acids: CASSSTGDVVSPLHF.

CDR3 sequence: CASSPEGRLNTEAFF. For the CDR3, the DNA is TGTGCCAGCAGTCCGGAGGGCCGGTTGAACACTGAAGCTTTCTTT. This chain uses TRBV28 with TRBJ1-1, with D uncertain. Germline lookup yields CDR1 MDHEN and CDR2 SYDVKM. The CDR3 totals 15 residues. V was trimmed by 5 bases and J by 0 bases, leaving 13 bases between them.

In DNA, the CDR3 is TGTGCCAGCAGTTTAGTCTGGGGAGTGACGATGGGAGATACGCAGTATTTT. It specifies CASSLVWGVTMGDTQYF. This chain connects TRBV28 to TRBJ2-3; TRBD2 might be the D (5 bases). The CDR3 runs 17 residues. The V end lost 2 bases, the J end lost 5 bases, and 20 bases lay between the germline ends. CDR1 is MDHEN and CDR2 is SYDVKM in the germline V gene.

V is TRBV7-2 and J is TRBJ2-7, with a weak D call TRBD2 (6 bases). The CDR3 extends over 15 amino acids. The germline gives CDR1 SGHTA, CDR2 FQGNSA. The V end was cut by 5 bases, the J end by 2 bases, with 16 bases between. The CDR3 region has the DNA TGTGCCAGCAGCCCCCCACGGCGGGGACCCTACGAGCAGTACTTC. It encodes CASSPPRRGPYEQYF. Full variable domain (remainder filled in from reference TRBV7-2 and TRBJ2-7): GAGVSQSPSNKVTEKGKDVELRCDPISGHTALYWYRQSLGQGLEFLIYFQGNSAPDKSGLPSDRFSAERTGGSVSTLTIQRTQQEDSAVYLCASSPPRRGPYEQYFGPGTRLTVT.

This clone came up a few times. The chain is built from TRBV7-9 and TRBJ2-5; TRBD2 agrees at 11 bases. In germline, CDR1 is SEHNR, CDR2 FQNEAQ (reference sequence). This CDR3 has 16 residues. Losses at the gene ends were 5 bases for V and 1 base for J; bases not matched to a gene: 6. In nucleotides, the CDR3 is TGTGCCAGCAGCCTCGGGACTAGCGGTGTCCAAGAGACCCAGTACTTC. It translates to CASSLGTSGVQETQYF.

This clone was seen just once. The rearrangement uses TRBV7-6 and TRBJ2-7, with TRBD2 matching over 8 bases. J lost 5 bases, V lost 5 bases, and 14 bases had no gene match. The germline V gene has CDR1 SGHVS and CDR2 FNYEAQ. The CDR3 has 16 residues. The CDR3 spells CASSLQAGVIMDEQYF. DNA for the CDR3: TGTGCCAGCAGCCTACAAGCGGGAGTAATAATGGACGAGCAGTACTTC.